This TCR beta chain was identified in a study of tumor-infiltrating lymphocytes in oesophageal squamous cell carcinoma. Via MiXCR, TCRdb re-called the PCR reads, giving one row per CDR3 protein. The sample lists roughly 16,000 distinct CDR3 sequences; roughly 50% were seen once. Concerning this clonotype: This may be a read error, as it is one base from a much larger clone.

The length of the CDR3 is 15 residues. Material for sequencing was normal esophageal tissue next to the tumor. The chain employs TRBV5-3 and TRBJ1-1; D perhaps matches TRBD1 (5 bases). TRBV5-3 is placed among ORFs of uncertain function. The source is a female donor with esophageal squamous cell carcinoma. This chain's CDR3 is CASSLRQGEKAEAFF. The CDR3 nucleotides read TGTGCCAGCAGCTTGAGGCAGGGAGAAAAGGCTGAAGCTTTCTTT.